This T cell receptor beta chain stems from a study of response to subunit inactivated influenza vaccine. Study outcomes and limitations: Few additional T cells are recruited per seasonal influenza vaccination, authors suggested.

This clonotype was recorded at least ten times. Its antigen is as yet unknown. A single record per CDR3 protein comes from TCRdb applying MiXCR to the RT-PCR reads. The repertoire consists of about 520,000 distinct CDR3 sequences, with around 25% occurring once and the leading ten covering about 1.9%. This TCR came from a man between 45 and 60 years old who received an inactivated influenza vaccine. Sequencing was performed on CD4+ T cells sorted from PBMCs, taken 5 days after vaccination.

The CDR3 DNA follows: TGCAGTGCTAGGACCTTGCAGGGTGAGGGTCAGCCCCAGCATTTT. Protein product: CSARTLQGEGQPQHF. The chain uses TRBV20-1 and TRBJ1-5, with D tentatively TRBD1 (5 bases). The germline V gene has CDR1 DFQATT and CDR2 SNEGSKA (reference sequence). Deletions cut 3 bases from V and 6 bases from J, with 18 bases between. The CDR3 runs 15 residues.